This T cell receptor beta chain was sequenced for a study of blood T cell repertoires in COVID-19. Study-wide background: Acute-phase and convalescent COVID-19 samples originated in the United States, Italy and Spain. T cells, B-cell-depleted T cells, or PBMCs provided the cDNA or gDNA that served as material.

How the authors handled the data: By means of reference gene primer amplification, nucleated cell counts were estimated. Clones were read by immunoSEQ multiplex PCR, and TCRdb kept only the in-frame ones, dropping some. Clonal size and the V and J genes are those of that table, whereas D and trimming came from the DNA. Among tens of thousands of clones listed, 75% to 90% were seen once. Germline-derived CDR1 and CDR2 are SGHNT and YYREEE (reference sequence). Trimming left V 4 bases short and J 2 bases short, with 9 bases between. The CDR3 length is 13 residues. The TCR originated in a male donor with acute or convalescent COVID-19. The rearrangement joins TRBV5-4 to TRBJ1-1; D perhaps matches TRBD1 (5 bases). The sequencing sample was made of peripheral blood. The CDR3 region has the DNA TGTGCCAGCAGCGTACAGGTTAACACTGAAGCTTTCTTT. Translating it yields CASSVQVNTEAFF.